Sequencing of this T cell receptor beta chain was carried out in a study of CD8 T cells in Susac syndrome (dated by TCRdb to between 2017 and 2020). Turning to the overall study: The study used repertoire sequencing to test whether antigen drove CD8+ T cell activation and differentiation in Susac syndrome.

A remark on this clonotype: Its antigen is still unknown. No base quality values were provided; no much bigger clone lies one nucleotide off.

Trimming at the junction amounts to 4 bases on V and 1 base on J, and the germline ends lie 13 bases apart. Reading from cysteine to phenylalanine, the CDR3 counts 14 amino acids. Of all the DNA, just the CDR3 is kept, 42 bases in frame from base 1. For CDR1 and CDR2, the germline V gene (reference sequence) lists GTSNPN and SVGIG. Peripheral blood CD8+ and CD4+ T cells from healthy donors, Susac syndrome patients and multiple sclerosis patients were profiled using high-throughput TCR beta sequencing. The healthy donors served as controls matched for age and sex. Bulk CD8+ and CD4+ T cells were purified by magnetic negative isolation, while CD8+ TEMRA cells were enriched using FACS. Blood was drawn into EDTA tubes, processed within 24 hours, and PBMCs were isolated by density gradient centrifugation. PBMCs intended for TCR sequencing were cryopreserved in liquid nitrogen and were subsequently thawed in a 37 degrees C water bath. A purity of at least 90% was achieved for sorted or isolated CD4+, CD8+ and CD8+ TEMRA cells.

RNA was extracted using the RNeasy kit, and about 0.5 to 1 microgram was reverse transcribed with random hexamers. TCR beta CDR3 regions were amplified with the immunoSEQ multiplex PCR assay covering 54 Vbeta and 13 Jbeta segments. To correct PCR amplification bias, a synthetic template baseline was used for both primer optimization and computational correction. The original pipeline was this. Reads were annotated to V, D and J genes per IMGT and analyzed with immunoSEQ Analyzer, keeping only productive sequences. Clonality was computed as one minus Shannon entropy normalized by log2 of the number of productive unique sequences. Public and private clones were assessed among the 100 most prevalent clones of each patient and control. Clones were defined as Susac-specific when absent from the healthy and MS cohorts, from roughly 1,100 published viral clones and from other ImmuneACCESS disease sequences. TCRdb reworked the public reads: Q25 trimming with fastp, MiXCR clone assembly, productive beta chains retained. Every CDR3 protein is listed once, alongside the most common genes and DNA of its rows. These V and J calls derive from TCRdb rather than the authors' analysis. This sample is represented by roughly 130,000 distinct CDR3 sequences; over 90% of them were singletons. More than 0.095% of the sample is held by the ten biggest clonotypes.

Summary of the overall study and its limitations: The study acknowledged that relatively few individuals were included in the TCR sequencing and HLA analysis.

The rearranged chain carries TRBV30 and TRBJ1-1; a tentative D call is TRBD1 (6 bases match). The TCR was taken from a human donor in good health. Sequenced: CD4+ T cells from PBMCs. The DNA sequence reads TGTGCCTGGACTACAGGGATAAGGAACACTGAAGCTTTCTTT. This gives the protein CAWTTGIRNTEAFF.